In this sample, the clone carrying this TCR beta chain turned up many times. Its antigen is still unknown. The data are from a study of CD8 T cells in ankylosing spondylitis. Study results and limitations: Peripheral blood held disease-linked clones only at relatively low frequency, and these were CD8+.

Preparation of TCR beta libraries was done by quantitative 5'-RACE with molecular barcodes. TCRdb re-called the 5' RACE reads through MiXCR, storing one row per CDR3 protein. Seen here are 250,000 to 400,000 distinct CDR3 sequences, under 14% observed once, and the top ten hold about 10%. The clonotype originates from a female donor with ankylosing spondylitis or in good health (not recorded which). The sequenced material came from blood, either unsorted or a sorted T cell fraction (not recorded which).

CDR3 nucleotide sequence: TGTGCCAGCAGCTTGCCGGGGACGGAAGGCTACACCTTC. Amino acids: CASSLPGTEGYTF. The chain carries TRBV5-4 and TRBJ1-2; a possible D gene is TRBD1 (5 bases). The CDR3 runs 13 residues. Germline assignment: CDR1 SGHNT and CDR2 YYREEE (reference sequence). The germline V and J ends were trimmed by 1 base and 8 bases, with 12 bases remaining between them.